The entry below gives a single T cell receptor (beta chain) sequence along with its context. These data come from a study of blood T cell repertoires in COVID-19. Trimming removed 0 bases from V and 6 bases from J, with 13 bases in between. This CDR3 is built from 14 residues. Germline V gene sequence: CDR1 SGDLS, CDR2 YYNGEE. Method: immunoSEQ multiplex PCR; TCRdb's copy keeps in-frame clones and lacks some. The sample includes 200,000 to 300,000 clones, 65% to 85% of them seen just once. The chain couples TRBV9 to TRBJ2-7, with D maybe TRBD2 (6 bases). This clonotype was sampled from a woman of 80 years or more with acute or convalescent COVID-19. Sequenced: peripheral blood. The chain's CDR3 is CASSVAAGIGEQYF. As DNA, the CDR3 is TGTGCCAGCAGCGTAGCTGCGGGGATCGGCGAGCAGTACTTC.